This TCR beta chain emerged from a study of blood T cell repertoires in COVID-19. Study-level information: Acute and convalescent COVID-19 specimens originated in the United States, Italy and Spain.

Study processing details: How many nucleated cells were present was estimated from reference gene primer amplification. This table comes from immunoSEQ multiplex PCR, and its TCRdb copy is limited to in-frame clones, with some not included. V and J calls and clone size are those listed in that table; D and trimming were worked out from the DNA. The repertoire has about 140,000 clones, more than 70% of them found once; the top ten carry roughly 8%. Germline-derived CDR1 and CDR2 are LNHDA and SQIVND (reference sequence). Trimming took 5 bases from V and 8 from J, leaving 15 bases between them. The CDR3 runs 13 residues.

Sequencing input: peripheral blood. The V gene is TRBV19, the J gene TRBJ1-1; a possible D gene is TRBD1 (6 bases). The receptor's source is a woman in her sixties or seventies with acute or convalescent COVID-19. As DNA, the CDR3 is TGTGCCAGTAGTTCCCCTGGGGGGGCCGAAGCTTTCTTT. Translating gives CASSSPGGAEAFF.